This T cell receptor (beta chain) is from a study of Graves' ophthalmopathy and Graves' hyperthyroidism. Amplified material comprised TCR beta CDR3 regions derived from RNA transcripts. After a first-round RT-PCR with HTBI primers, a second-round multiplex PCR was run. From the multiplex PCR reads, TCRdb called clonotypes with MiXCR, one entry per CDR3 protein. The sample contains under 350,000 distinct CDR3 sequences, 15% to 20% of which appear only once. CDR3 length: 15 residues. CDR1 and CDR2 (germline): DFQATT, SNEGSKA (reference sequence). The V segment lost 6 bases and the J segment 13 bases; nucleotides outside the gene matches: 19. On this clonotype itself: Its specificity is unknown.

Study-wide findings and caveats: In blood appeared most of the expanded thyroid clonotypes whose frequency exceeded 0.001.

The sequence came from an adult man with Graves' ophthalmopathy. This sequence joins TRBV20-1 and TRBJ2-7; 12 bases line up with TRBD2. The sequencing input was peripheral blood. The CDR3 sequence: CSAPGGLAGFDTHYF. For the CDR3, the DNA is TGCAGTGCGCCCGGAGGACTAGCGGGATTTGATACCCATTACTTC.